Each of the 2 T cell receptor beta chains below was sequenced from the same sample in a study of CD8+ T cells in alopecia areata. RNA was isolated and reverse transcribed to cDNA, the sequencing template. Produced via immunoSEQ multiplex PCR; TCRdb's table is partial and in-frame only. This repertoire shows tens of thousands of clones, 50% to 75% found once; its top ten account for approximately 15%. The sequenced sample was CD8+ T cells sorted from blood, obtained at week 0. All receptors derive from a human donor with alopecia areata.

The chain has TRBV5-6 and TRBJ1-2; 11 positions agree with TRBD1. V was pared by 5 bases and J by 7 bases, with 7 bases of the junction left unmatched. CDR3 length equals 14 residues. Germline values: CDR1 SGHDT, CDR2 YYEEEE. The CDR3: CASRWTGGLGGYTF. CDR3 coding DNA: TGTGCCAGCAGATGGACAGGGGGCCTTGGTGGCTACACCTTC.

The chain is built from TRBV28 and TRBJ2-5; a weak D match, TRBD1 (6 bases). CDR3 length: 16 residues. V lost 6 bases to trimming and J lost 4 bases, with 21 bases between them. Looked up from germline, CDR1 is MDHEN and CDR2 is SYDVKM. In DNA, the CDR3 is TGTGCCAGCAGCCAGCTCCAGGGGCGGGCGTTAGAGACCCAGTACTTC. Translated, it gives CASSQLQGRALETQYF.